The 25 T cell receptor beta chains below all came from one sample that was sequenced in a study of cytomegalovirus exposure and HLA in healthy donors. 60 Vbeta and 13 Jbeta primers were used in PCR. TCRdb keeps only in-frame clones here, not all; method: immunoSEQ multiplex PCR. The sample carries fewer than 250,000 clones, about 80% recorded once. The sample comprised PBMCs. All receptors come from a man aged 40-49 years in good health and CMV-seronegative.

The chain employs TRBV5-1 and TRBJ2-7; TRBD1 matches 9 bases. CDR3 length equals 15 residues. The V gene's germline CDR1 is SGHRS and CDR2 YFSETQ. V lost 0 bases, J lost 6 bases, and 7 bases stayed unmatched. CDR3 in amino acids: CASSLAGTGSIEQYF. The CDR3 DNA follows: TGCGCCAGCAGCTTGGCCGGGACAGGGTCTATCGAGCAGTACTTC.

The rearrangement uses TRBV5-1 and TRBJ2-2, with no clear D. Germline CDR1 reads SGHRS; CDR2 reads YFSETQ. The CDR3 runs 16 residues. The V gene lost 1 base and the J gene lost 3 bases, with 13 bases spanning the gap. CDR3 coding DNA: TGCGCCAGCAGCTTGTCCCGCGACACTTACACCGGGGAGCTGTTTTTT. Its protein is CASSLSRDTYTGELFF.

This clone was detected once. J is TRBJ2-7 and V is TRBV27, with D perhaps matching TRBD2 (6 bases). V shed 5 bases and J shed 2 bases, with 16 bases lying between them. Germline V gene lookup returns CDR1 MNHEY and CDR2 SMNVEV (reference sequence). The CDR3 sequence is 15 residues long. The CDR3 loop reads CASSAFPGLPYEQYF. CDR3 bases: TGTGCCAGCAGTGCCTTTCCGGGACTTCCCTACGAGCAGTACTTC.

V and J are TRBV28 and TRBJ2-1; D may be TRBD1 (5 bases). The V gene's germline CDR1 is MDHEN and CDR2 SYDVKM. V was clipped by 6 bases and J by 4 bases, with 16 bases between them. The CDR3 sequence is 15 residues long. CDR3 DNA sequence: TGTGCCAGCAGCCCCCCCGGGCAGGGTTACAATGAGCAGTTCTTC. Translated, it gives CASSPPGQGYNEQFF.

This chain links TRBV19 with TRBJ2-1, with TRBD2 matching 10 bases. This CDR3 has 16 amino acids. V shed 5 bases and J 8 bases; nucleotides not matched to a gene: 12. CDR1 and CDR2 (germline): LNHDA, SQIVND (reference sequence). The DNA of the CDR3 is TGTGCCAGTAGTTCCTCGCTAGCGGGAGATTGGTATGAGCAGTTCTTC. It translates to CASSSSLAGDWYEQFF.

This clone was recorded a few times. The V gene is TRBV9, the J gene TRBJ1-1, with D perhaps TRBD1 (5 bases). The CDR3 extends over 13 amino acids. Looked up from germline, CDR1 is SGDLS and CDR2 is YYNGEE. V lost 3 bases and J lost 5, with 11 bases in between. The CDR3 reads CASSAREGTEAFF. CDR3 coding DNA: TGTGCCAGCAGCGCCAGGGAGGGGACTGAAGCTTTCTTT.

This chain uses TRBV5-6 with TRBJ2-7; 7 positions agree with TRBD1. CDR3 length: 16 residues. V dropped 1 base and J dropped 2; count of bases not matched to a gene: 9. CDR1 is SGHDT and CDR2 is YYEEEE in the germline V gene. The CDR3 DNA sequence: TGTGCCAGCAGCTTGAGCCGCAGGGGGTTAACCTACGAGCAGTACTTC. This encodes CASSLSRRGLTYEQYF.

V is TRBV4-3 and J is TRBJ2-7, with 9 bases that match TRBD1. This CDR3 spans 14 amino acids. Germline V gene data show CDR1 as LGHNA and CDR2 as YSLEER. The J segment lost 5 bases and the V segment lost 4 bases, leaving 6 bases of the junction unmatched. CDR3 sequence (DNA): TGCGCCAGCAGCCCCTGGACAGGGGAAAACGAGCAGTACTTC. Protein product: CASSPWTGENEQYF.

The CDR3 reads CASSLSMSTDTQYF. The DNA of the CDR3 is TGTGCCAGCAGTTTATCGATGAGTACAGATACGCAGTATTTT. The chain employs TRBV27 and TRBJ2-3; D is uncertain. CDR3 length: 14 residues. The germline V and J ends were trimmed by 0 bases and 3 bases, with 7 bases remaining between them. Germline CDR1 MNHEY, CDR2 SMNVEV (reference sequence).

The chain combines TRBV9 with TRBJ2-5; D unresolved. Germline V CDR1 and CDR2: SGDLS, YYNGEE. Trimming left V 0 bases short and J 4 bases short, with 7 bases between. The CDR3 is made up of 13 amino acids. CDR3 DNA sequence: TGTGCCAGCAGCGTAGGAGTTGGAGAGACCCAGTACTTC. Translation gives CASSVGVGETQYF.

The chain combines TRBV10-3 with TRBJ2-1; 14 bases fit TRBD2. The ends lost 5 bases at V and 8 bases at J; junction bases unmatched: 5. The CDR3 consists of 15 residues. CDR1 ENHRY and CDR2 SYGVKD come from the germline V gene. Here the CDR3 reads CAISHGTSGGDEQFF. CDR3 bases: TGTGCCATCAGTCACGGGACTAGCGGGGGCGATGAGCAGTTCTTC.

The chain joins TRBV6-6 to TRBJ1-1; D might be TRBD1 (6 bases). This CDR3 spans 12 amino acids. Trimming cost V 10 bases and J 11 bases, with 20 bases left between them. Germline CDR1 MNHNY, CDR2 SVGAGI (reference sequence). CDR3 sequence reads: CATARQEDGAFF. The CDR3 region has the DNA TGTGCCACCGCCCGACAGGAGGATGGGGCTTTCTTT.

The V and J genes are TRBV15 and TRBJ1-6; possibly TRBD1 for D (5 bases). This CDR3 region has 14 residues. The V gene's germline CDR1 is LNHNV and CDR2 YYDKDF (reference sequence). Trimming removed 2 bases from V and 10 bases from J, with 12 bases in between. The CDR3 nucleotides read TGTGCCACCAGCAGACCGATCCGGGGGTCACCCCTCCACTTT. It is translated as CATSRPIRGSPLHF.

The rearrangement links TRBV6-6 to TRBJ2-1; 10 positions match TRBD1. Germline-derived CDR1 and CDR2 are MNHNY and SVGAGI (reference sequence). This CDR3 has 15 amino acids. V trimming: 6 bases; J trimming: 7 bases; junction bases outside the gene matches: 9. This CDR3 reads CASSPGTGVGNEQFF. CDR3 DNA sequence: TGTGCCAGCAGCCCCGGGACAGGGGTAGGGAATGAGCAGTTCTTC.

This CDR3 reads CASSLVPASGYGYTF. Written as DNA, the CDR3 is TGTGCCAGCAGCTTAGTTCCAGCCTCGGGGTATGGCTACACCTTC. This sequence joins TRBV7-2 and TRBJ1-2; D ambiguous. CDR1 is SGHTA, CDR2 FQGNSA, per germline. The CDR3 contains 15 residues. The V and J ends lost 1 base and 5 bases respectively, with 14 bases between them.

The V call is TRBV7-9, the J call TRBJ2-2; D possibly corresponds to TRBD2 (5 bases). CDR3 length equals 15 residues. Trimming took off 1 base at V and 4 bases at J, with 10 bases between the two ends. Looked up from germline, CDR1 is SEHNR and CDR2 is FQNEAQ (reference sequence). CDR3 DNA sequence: TGTGCCAGCAGCTTAGTACGGGGATTCACCGGGGAGCTGTTTTTT. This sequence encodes CASSLVRGFTGELFF.

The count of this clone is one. The CDR3 here is CASSLQGGNEQFF. In nucleotides, the CDR3 is TGTGCCAGCAGTTTGCAGGGAGGCAATGAGCAGTTCTTC. The rearrangement uses TRBV27 and TRBJ2-1; D is possibly TRBD2 (6 bases). There are 13 residues in the CDR3. Germline V gene sequence: CDR1 MNHEY, CDR2 SMNVEV (reference sequence). V was shortened by 3 bases and J by 6 bases, with 9 bases between the two germline ends.

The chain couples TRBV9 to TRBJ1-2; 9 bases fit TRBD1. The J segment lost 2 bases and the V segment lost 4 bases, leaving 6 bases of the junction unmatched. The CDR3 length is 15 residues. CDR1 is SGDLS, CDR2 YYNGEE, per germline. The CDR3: CASSPPGTGNYGYTF. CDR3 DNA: TGTGCCAGCAGCCCCCCCGGGACAGGGAACTATGGCTACACCTTC. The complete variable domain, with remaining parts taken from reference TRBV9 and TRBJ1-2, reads DSGVTQTPKHLITATGQRVTLRCSPRSGDLSVYWYQQSLDQGLQFLIQYYNGEERAKGNILERFSAQQFPDLHSELNLSSLELGDSALYFCASSPPGTGNYGYTFGSGTRLTVV.

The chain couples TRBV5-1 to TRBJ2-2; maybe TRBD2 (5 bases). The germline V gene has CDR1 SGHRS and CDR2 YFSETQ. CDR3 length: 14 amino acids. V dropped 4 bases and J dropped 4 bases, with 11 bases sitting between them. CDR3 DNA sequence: TGCGCCAGCAGCGGAGGTCGGGGCACCGGGGAGCTGTTTTTT. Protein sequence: CASSGGRGTGELFF.

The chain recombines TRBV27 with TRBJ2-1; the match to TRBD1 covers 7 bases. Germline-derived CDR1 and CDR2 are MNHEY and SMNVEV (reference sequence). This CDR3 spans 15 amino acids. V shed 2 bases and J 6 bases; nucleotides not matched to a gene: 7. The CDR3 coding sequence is TGTGCCAGCAGTTTAAGGGAGACAGGGAGCAATGAGCAGTTCTTC. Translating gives CASSLRETGSNEQFF.

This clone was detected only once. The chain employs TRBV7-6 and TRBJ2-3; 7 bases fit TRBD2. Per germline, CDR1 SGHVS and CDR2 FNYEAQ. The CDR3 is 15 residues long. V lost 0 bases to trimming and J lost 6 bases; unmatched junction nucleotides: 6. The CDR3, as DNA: TGTGCCAGCAGCTTAGCCGGACTAGGTGCGGATACGCAGTATTTT. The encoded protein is CASSLAGLGADTQYF.

CDR3 bases: TGTGCCAGCAGTTTATCTGTTGAAGCTTTCTTT. This sequence encodes CASSLSVEAFF. The rearrangement joins TRBV28 to TRBJ1-1; no firm D call. The germline V gene has CDR1 MDHEN and CDR2 SYDVKM. There are 11 residues in the CDR3. Trimming stripped 1 base from V and 7 bases from J, with 4 bases between. Complete variable domain (other parts from reference TRBV28 and TRBJ1-1): DVKVTQSSRYLVKRTGEKVFLECVQDMDHENMFWYRQDPGLGLRLIYFSYDVKMKEKGDIPEGYSVSREKKERFSLILESASTNQTSMYLCASSLSVEAFFGQGTRLTVV.

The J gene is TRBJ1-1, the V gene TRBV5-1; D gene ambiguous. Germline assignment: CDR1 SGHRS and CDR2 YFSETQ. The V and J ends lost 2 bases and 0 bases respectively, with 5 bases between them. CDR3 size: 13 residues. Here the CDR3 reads CASSFEMNTEAFF. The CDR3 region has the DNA TGCGCCAGCAGCTTTGAGATGAACACTGAAGCTTTCTTT.

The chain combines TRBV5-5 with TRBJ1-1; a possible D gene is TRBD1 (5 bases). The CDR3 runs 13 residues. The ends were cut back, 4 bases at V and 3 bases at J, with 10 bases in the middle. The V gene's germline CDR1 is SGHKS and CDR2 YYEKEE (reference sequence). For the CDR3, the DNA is TGTGCCAGCAGCCTAGACAGAGACACTGAAGCTTTCTTT. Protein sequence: CASSLDRDTEAFF.

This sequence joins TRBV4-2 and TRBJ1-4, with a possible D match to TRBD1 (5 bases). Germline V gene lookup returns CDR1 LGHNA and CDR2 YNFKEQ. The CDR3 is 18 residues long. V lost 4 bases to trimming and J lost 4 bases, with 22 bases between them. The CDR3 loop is CASSPLKGLGGDNEKLFF. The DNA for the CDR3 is TGTGCCAGCAGCCCACTTAAGGGACTGGGAGGAGATAATGAAAAACTGTTTTTT.